The 26 T cell receptor beta chains presented below share a single source sample, sequenced in a study of tumor-infiltrating lymphocytes in primary liver carcinoma. The tissue used was unsorted bulk material of about 19-30 mg. RNA and DNA were co-extracted from it with the AllPrep DNA/RNA mini kit. A primer in the constant region served to generate TCR beta cDNA from approximately 500 ng of total RNA. Employing slightly modified ARM-PCR, three nested multiplex PCR rounds were run, and these gave rise to the TCR beta libraries. Amplification in the first two PCR rounds was performed using TRBV1-TRBV30 forward primers and a C-beta reverse primer for around 10 cycles each. TCRdb used MiXCR to reprocess the multiplex PCR reads, holding one entry per CDR3 protein. The table shows about 100,000 distinct CDR3 sequences, with approximately 70% occurring only once. Sequencing was done on a sample of liver tumor tissue from sampling region 2. Subset described: tumor region T2, inferior pole. The receptors were gathered from a woman aged 55-70 years with primary liver carcinoma and hepatitis B virus infection.

The chain carries TRBV29-1 and TRBJ2-2, with D perhaps matching TRBD1 (5 bases). This CDR3 contains 13 residues. Germline CDR1 reads SQVTM; CDR2 reads ANQGSEA. V shed 7 bases and J shed 6 bases, with 15 bases lying between them. The DNA for the CDR3 is TGCAGCGCTGTGACAGAGCCCCCCGGGGAGCTGTTTTTT. Residues: CSAVTEPPGELFF.

Comment on this clonotype: The conserved phenylalanine or tryptophan is not found at the CDR3 terminus, so this likely reflects a read error. The CDR3 reads CASSSSQGPIVSEKLFL. The CDR3 nucleotides are TGTGCCAGCAGTTCCTCGCAGGGGCCGATCGTGAGCGAAAAACTGTTTCTT. The V call is TRBV6-6, the J call TRBJ1-4, with TRBD1 as a possible D gene (6 bases). The CDR3 sequence is 17 residues long. Germline V gene sequence: CDR1 MNHNY, CDR2 SVGAGI (reference sequence). V lost 4 bases and J 8 bases, leaving 23 bases between the germline ends.

Regarding this clonotype: Given the absence of the conserved phenylalanine or tryptophan at the CDR3 end, a read error is likely. No DNA is shown, since the ends of the CDR3 on it are uncertain; the CDR3 is the one TCRdb lists. CDR3: CASSLGQGATVEPSS. The V gene is TRBV11-3, the J gene TRBJ1-1; the table's TRBD1 call for D was not verified on the DNA. Germline V gene data show CDR1 as SGHNT and CDR2 as YENEEA. The CDR3 sequence runs 15 residues, both termini included.

Regarding this clonotype: A much larger clone differs from this one at a single base, so this may be a read error. This sequence joins TRBV7-8 and TRBJ2-7, with no clear D. Germline V gene sequence: CDR1 SGHVS, CDR2 FQNEAQ. The CDR3 has 15 amino acids. For the CDR3, the DNA is TGTGCCAGCAGCTTAAGTCTGGCCGTCTCCTACGGGCAGTACTTC. Its protein is CASSLSLAVSYGQYF. The complete variable domain, with remaining parts taken from reference TRBV7-8 and TRBJ2-7, reads GAGVSQSPRYKVAKRGQDVALRCDPISGHVSLFWYQQALGQGPEFLTYFQNEAQLDKSGLPSDRFFAERPEGSVSTLKIQRTQQEDSAVYLCASSLSLAVSYGQYFGPGTRLTVT.

As concerns this clonotype: A much larger clone lies one base from this, so it may be a read error. The V and J genes are TRBV14 and TRBJ2-1; tentatively, D is TRBD2 (6 bases). The CDR3 totals 16 residues. Germline values: CDR1 SGHDN, CDR2 FVKESK. The CDR3 here is CTSSHSAVRTNNEQFF. CDR3 coding DNA: TGTACCAGCAGCCACTCCGCGGTCAGGACTAACAATGAGCAGTTCTTC. The whole variable domain, remainder taken from reference TRBV14 and TRBJ2-1, is EAGVTQFPSHSVIEKGQTVTLRCDPISGHDNLYWYRRVMGKEIKFLLHFVKESKQDESGMPNNRFLAERTGGTYSTLKVQPAELEDSGVYFCTSSHSAVRTNNEQFFGPGTRLTVL.

As to this clonotype: Relative to the germline gene, one junction end is altered; a read error may explain this. The chain has TRBV28 and TRBJ2-3; possible D gene TRBD2, 6 bases. This CDR3 comprises 15 residues. Germline loops: CDR1 MDHEN, CDR2 SYDVKM. The CDR3 coding sequence is TGTGCCAGCAGTGCAGCGGGTATTAGCACAGATACGCGGTATTTT. Translating gives CASSAAGISTDTRYF.

The chain employs TRBV5-6 and TRBJ2-1; 7 bases line up with TRBD2. V lost 1 base, J lost 7 bases, and 8 bases stayed unmatched. Germline V gene data show CDR1 as SGHDT and CDR2 as YYEEEE. This CDR3 comprises 15 residues. DNA for the CDR3: TGTGCCAGCAGCTTGCGAGCGGGGCCCGATAATGAGCAGTTCTTC. Protein product: CASSLRAGPDNEQFF.

Concerning this clonotype: The junction does not match germline at one end; this may be a read error. The V call is TRBV19, the J call TRBJ2-4; TRBD2 might be the D (5 bases). The germline gives CDR1 LNHDA, CDR2 SQIVND (reference sequence). The CDR3 has 12 amino acids. CDR3 DNA sequence: TGTGCCAGTACCGACGGGAAACGCATTCATTACTTC. Translating it yields CASTDGKRIHYF.

This clonotype appeared a single time. This sequence may be a read error, since a much larger clone differs from it by one base. The CDR3 coding sequence is TGTGCCAGCAGCTTTGGGGACAGGGATTACACTGAAGCTTTCTTT. This codes for CASSFGDRDYTEAFF. This chain joins TRBV5-6 and TRBJ1-1; 9 bases fit TRBD1. The CDR3 has 15 amino acids. Germline V gives CDR1 SGHDT, CDR2 YYEEEE. J lost 3 bases, V lost 2 bases, and 5 bases had no gene match.

As concerns this clonotype: A much bigger clone sits one base away, suggesting this may be a read error. The chain joins TRBV6-1 to TRBJ2-1, with 7 bases matching TRBD2. The V segment lost 10 bases and the J segment 5 bases; nucleotides outside the gene matches: 17. This CDR3 comprises 16 residues. Germline V gives CDR1 MNHNS, CDR2 SASEGT. CDR3 coding DNA: TGTGCCACGCGTCGGGAGGTCGCGGCGACCCACAATGAGCAGTTCTTC. This codes for CATRREVAATHNEQFF.

Of note for this clonotype: This may be a read error: a much more frequent sequence differs by one nucleotide. The chain joins TRBV5-4 to TRBJ2-1; TRBD2 matches 7 bases. The CDR3 sequence is 18 residues long. Germline CDR1 is SGHNT and CDR2 is YYREEE (reference sequence). The CDR3 loop reads CASSLTAGLVSIHNEHFF. The CDR3 DNA reads as TGTGCCAGCAGCTTGACGGCAGGACTAGTTTCAATTCACAATGAGCATTTCTTC.

The sample holds a few counts of this clonotype. One end of the junction is discordant with germline, which a read error may explain. V usage is TRBV14 and J usage is TRBJ2-4; perhaps D is TRBD1 or TRBD2 (6 bases each). This CDR3 region has 17 residues. The germline V gene has CDR1 SGHDN and CDR2 FVKESK. The CDR3 region is CASSQEGRGLAKNIQYF. CDR3 DNA sequence: TGTGCTAGCAGCCAAGAGGGACGGGGGCTAGCCAAAAACATTCAGTATTTC.

As to this clonotype: A much larger clone sits a single nucleotide away, making a read error possible. The chain employs TRBV5-1 and TRBJ2-5; TRBD2 aligns across 10 bases. The CDR3 is 15 residues long. From germline, CDR1 is SGHRS and CDR2 YFSETQ. CDR3 protein: CTSGRLLAGQETQYF. The CDR3 region has the DNA TGCACCAGCGGCCGCCTACTAGCGGGGCAAGAGACCCAGTACTTC.

Note on this clonotype: An end of the junction differs from the germline gene, which may be a read error. The chain couples TRBV29-1 to TRBJ2-1, with 10 bases identical to TRBD2. Per germline, CDR1 SQVTM and CDR2 ANQGSEA. This CDR3 is built from 14 residues. The CDR3 sequence: CSVESGTSANEQLF. In DNA, the CDR3 is TGCAGCGTCGAATCCGGGACTAGCGCCAATGAGCAGTTATTC.

This clonotype was picked up one time. Since a much larger clone is just one base distant, this may be a read error. The chain links TRBV5-1 to TRBJ1-1; no firm D call. Germline-derived CDR1 and CDR2 are SGHRS and YFSETQ. CDR3 length: 15 amino acids. Between the trimmed V and J ends, which lost 0 bases and 4 bases, there was a span of 13 bases. Here the CDR3 reads CASSLESEGATEAFF. Here the CDR3 DNA reads TGCGCCAGCAGCTTGGAATCAGAGGGTGCCACTGAAGCTTTCTTT.

Details on this clonotype: At one end the junction does not follow the germline gene, possibly because of a read error. This sequence joins TRBV7-9 and TRBJ2-3; 12 nucleotides line up with TRBD2. The CDR3 consists of 17 residues. The germline gives CDR1 SEHNR, CDR2 FQNEAQ (reference sequence). This chain's CDR3 is CASSMTSGGTSTDMQYF. For the CDR3, the DNA is TGTGCCAGCAGCATGACTAGCGGGGGTACTAGCACAGATATGCAGTATTTT.

There are many counts of this clonotype. V gene TRBV6-5 combines with J gene TRBJ1-1; the D is unclear. Germline values: CDR1 MNHEY, CDR2 SVGAGI. This CDR3 comprises 12 residues. V was trimmed by 7 bases and J by 0 bases, leaving 6 bases between them. CDR3 in DNA: TGTGCCAGCACCTCGATGAACACTGAAGCTTTCTTT. Translation: CASTSMNTEAFF.

Note on this clonotype: Germline is not matched at one junction end, which may reflect a read error. The rearrangement links TRBV30 to TRBJ2-7; TRBD2 matches at 7 bases. Germline CDR1 GTSNPN, CDR2 SVGIG (reference sequence). CDR3 size: 16 residues. The CDR3 DNA sequence: TGTGCCTGGAGTGTCGGAAGCTTGGGCGGGAGCTACGAGCGGTACTTC. As protein: CAWSVGSLGGSYERYF.

About this clonotype: Just one base apart from a much larger clone, this may be a read error. The rearrangement links TRBV29-1 to TRBJ2-2, with no clear D. Germline V lookup: CDR1 SQVTM, CDR2 ANQGSEA. V gave up 7 bases and J gave up 6 bases, with 18 bases separating them. The CDR3 spans 14 residues. The CDR3 sequence: CSAAAGLGSGELFF. The CDR3 DNA is TGCAGCGCCGCCGCCGGGCTTGGCTCCGGGGAGCTGTTTTTT.

Note on this clonotype: Compared with germline, one end of the junction differs, possibly owing to a read error. The rearrangement links TRBV12-3 or TRBV12-4 to TRBJ2-2, with D perhaps TRBD1 or TRBD2 (5 bases each). This CDR3 is 14 amino acids long. The CDR3 spells CASSFDSYIGELLF. The CDR3 DNA reads TGTGCCAGCAGTTTCGACAGTTACATCGGGGAGCTGCTTTTT.

Notes on this clonotype: Germline is not matched at one junction end, which may reflect a read error. J is TRBJ1-1 and V is TRBV12-5; 9 positions agree with TRBD1. The CDR3 has 13 amino acids. Germline V lookup: CDR1 LGHNT, CDR2 FRNRAP. This chain's CDR3 is CASAGQGSTVAFF. For the CDR3, the DNA is TGTGCTAGTGCAGGACAGGGGAGCACTGTAGCTTTCTTT.

This clonotype was seen more than once but under ten times. The J gene is TRBJ2-3, the V gene TRBV29-1, with a tentative D call TRBD2 (5 bases). V was shortened by 4 bases and J by 4 bases, with 12 bases between the two germline ends. The germline V gene encodes CDR1 SQVTM and CDR2 ANQGSEA. The CDR3 totals 13 residues. The CDR3 nucleotides are TGCAGCGTTGTAACTAGTGGGGCAGATACGCAGTATTTT. Translation gives CSVVTSGADTQYF.

This clonotype was counted many times. The genes are TRBV5-5 and TRBJ2-4; D is perhaps TRBD1 (6 bases). The CDR3 length is 13 residues. The ends were cut back, 4 bases at V and 5 bases at J, with 10 bases in the middle. CDR1 SGHKS and CDR2 YYEKEE come from the germline V gene (reference sequence). CDR3 sequence reads: CASSLHRENIQYF. The CDR3 nucleotides read TGTGCCAGCAGCCTCCACAGGGAAAACATTCAGTACTTC.

V is TRBV11-3 and J is TRBJ2-3; no clear D. This CDR3 is 14 amino acids long. V dropped 3 bases and J dropped 6 bases, with 13 bases sitting between them. Germline-derived CDR1 and CDR2 are SGHNT and YENEEA. CDR3 bases: TGTGCCAGCAGCTTCAGGACCAGCAATGATACGCAGTATTTT. Translated, it gives CASSFRTSNDTQYF.

This clonotype was counted between two and nine times. A much larger clonotype is one base distant, so this may be a read error. The chain carries TRBV4-1 and TRBJ1-1, with TRBD1 as a possible D gene (5 bases). CDR1 is MGHRA, CDR2 YSYEKL, per germline. This CDR3 comprises 15 residues. Trimming left V 1 base short and J 4 bases short, with 13 bases between. In DNA, the CDR3 is TGCGCCAGCAGCCAAGTGAGAGGGACGAGCACTGAAGCTTTCTTT. Translated, it gives CASSQVRGTSTEAFF.

Comment on this clonotype: Just one base apart from a much larger clone, this may be a read error. V is TRBV6-5 and J is TRBJ2-7; D is perhaps TRBD1 (5 bases). Germline V gene lookup returns CDR1 MNHEY and CDR2 SVGAGI. CDR3 length: 15 residues. The CDR3 bases are TGTGCCAGCAGCTACACAGGAGAACAGGCCTACAAGCAGTACTTC. Protein sequence: CASSYTGEQAYKQYF.